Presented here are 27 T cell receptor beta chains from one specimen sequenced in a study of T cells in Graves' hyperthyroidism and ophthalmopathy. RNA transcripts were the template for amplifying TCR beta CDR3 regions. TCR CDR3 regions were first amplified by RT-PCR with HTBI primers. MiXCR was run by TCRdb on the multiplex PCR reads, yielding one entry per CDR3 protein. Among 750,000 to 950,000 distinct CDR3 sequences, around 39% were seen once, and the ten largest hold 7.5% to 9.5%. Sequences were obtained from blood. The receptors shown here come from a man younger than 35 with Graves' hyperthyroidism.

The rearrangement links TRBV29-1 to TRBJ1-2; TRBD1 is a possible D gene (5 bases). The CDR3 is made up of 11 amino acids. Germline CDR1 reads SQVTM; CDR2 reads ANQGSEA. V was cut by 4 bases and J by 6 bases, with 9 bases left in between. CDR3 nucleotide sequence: TGCAGCGTTGGAGCAGGGCATGGCTACACCTTC. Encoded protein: CSVGAGHGYTF.

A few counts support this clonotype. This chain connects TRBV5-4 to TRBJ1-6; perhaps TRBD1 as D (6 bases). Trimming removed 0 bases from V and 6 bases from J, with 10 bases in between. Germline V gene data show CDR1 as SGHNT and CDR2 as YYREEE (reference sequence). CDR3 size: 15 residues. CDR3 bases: TGTGCCAGCAGCTTGGGTCCCAGGGGTAATTCACCCCTCCACTTT. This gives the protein CASSLGPRGNSPLHF.

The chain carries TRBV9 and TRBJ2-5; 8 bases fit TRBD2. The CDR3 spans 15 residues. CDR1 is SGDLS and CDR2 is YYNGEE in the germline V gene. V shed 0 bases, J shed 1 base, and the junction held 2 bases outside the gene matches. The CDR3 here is CASSVGGLVQETQYF. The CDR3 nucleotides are TGTGCCAGCAGCGTAGGGGGACTAGTCCAAGAGACCCAGTACTTC.

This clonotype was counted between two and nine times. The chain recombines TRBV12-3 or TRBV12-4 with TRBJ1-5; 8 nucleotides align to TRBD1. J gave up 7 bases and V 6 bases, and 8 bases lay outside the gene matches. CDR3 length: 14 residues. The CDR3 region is CASSFTGGWQPQHF. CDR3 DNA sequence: TGTGCCAGCAGCTTTACAGGGGGATGGCAGCCCCAGCATTTT.

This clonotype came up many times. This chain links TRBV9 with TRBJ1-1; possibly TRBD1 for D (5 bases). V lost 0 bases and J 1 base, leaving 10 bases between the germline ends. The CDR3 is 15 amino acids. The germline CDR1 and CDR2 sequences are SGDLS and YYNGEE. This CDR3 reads CASSVAAQGNTEAFF. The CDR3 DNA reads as TGTGCCAGCAGCGTAGCGGCCCAGGGGAACACTGAAGCTTTCTTT.

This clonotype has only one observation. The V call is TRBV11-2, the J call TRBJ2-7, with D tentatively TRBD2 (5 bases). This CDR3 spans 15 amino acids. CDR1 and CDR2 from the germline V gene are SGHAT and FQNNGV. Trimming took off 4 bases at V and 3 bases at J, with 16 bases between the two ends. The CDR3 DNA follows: TGTGCCAGCAGCTCCGACCTTGAGGGAGACTACGAGCAGTACTTC. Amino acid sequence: CASSSDLEGDYEQYF.

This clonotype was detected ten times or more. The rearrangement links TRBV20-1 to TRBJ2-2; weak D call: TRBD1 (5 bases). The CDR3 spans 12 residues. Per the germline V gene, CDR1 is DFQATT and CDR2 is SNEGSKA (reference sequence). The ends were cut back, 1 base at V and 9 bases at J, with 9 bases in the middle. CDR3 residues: CSARAGSRELFF. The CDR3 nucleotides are TGCAGTGCTAGAGCAGGGTCCAGGGAGCTGTTTTTT.

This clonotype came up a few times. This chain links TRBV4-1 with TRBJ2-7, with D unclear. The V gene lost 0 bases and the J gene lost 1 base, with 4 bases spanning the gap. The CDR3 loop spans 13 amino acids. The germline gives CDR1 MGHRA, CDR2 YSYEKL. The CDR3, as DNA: TGCGCCAGCAGCCAAGAATGGTCCTACGAGCAGTACTTC. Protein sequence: CASSQEWSYEQYF.

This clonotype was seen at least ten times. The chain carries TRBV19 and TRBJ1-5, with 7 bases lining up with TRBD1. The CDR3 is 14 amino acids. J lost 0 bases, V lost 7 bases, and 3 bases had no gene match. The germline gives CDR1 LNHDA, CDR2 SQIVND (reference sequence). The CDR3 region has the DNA TGTGCCAGTACTCAGGGGGATAGCAATCAGCCCCAGCATTTT. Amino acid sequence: CASTQGDSNQPQHF.

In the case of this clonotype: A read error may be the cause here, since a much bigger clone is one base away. The CDR3 loop is CASSQEGANSPLHF. The DNA of the CDR3 is TGTGCCAGCAGCCAAGAAGGGGCGAATTCACCCCTCCACTTT. The chain joins TRBV2 to TRBJ1-6, with a weak D call TRBD1 (5 bases). The CDR3 contains 14 residues. Trimming took 6 bases from V and 7 from J, leaving 13 bases between them. Per germline, CDR1 SNHLY and CDR2 FYNNEI. The full variable domain, in which reference TRBV2 and TRBJ1-6 provide the parts outside the CDR3, is EPEVTQTPSHQVTQMGQEVILRCVPISNHLYFYWYRQILGQKVEFLVSFYNNEISEKSEIFDDQFSVERPDGSNFTLKIRSTKLEDSAMYFCASSQEGANSPLHFGNGTRLTVT.

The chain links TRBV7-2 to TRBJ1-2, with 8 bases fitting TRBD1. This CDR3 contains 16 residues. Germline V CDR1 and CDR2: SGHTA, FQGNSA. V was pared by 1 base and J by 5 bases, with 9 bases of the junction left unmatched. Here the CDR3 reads CASSLVLGQGLYGYTF. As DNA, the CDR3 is TGTGCCAGCAGCTTAGTTCTCGGACAGGGCCTATATGGCTACACCTTC.

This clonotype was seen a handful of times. DNA of the CDR3: TGCGCCAGCAGCCTAATAGCGGGCTACTCCTACGAGCAGTACTTC. Protein sequence: CASSLIAGYSYEQYF. The chain is built from TRBV4-3 and TRBJ2-7; 7 nucleotides match TRBD2. V was clipped by 4 bases and J by 0 bases; unmatched bases: 6. Per germline, CDR1 LGHNA and CDR2 YSLEER. There are 15 residues in the CDR3.

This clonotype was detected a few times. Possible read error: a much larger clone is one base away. The CDR3: CASSENGYEQYF. For the CDR3, the DNA is TGTGCCAGCAGTGAGAACGGCTACGAGCAGTACTTC. The rearrangement uses TRBV6-1 and TRBJ2-7; no clear D. The CDR3 covers 12 residues. Per germline, CDR1 MNHNS and CDR2 SASEGT. V lost 3 bases to trimming and J lost 3 bases, with 6 bases between them.

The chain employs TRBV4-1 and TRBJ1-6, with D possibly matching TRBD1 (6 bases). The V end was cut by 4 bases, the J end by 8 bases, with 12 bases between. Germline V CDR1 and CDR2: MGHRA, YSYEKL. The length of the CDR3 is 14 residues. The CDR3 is CASSRGRGDSPLHF. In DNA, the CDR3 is TGCGCCAGCAGCCGGGGGAGGGGGGATTCACCCCTCCACTTT.

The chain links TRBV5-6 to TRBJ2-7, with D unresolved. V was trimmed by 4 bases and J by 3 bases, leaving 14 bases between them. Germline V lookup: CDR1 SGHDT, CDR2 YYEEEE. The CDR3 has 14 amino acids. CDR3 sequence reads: CASSVNGKNYEQYF. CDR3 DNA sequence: TGTGCCAGCAGCGTGAACGGAAAAAACTACGAGCAGTACTTC.

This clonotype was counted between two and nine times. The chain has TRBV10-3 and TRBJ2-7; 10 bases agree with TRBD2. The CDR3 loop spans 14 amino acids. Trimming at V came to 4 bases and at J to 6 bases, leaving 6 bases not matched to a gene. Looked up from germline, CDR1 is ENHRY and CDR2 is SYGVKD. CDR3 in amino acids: CAISGTSGGSEQYF. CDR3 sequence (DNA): TGTGCCATCAGTGGGACTAGCGGTGGCTCCGAGCAGTACTTC.

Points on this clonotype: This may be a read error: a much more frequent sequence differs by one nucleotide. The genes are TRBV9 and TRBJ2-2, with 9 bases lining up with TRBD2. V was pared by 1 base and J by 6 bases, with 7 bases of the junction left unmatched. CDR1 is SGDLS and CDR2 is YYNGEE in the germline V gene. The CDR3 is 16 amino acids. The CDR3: CASSVRSSGTSGELFF. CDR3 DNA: TGTGCCAGCAGCGTAAGGTCTAGCGGGACGTCCGGGGAGCTGTTTTTT.

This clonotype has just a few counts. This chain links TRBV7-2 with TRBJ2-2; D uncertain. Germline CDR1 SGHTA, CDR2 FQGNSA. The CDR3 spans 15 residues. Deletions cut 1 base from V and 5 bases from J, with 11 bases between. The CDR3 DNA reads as TGTGCCAGCAGCTTAGTTTCGTCGGAGACCGGGGAGCTGTTTTTT. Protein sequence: CASSLVSSETGELFF.

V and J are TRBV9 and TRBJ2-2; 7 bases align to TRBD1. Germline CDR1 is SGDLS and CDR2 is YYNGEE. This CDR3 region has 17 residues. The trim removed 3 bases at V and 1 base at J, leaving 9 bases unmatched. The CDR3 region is CASSDDRDAVNTGELFF. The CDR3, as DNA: TGTGCCAGCAGCGACGACAGGGATGCGGTGAACACCGGGGAGCTGTTTTTT.

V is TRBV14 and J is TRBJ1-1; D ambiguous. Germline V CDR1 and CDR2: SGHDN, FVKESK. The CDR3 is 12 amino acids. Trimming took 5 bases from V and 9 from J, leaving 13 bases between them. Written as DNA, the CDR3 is TGTGCCAGCAGCACTCAACCCCGGAAAGCTTTCTTT. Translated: CASSTQPRKAFF.

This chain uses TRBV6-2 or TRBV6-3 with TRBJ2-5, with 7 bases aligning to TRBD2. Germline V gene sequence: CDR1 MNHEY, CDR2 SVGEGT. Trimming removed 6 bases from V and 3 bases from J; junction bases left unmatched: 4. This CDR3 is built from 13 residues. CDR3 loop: CASRVLAEETQYF. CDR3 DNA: TGTGCCAGCAGGGTTCTAGCGGAAGAGACCCAGTACTTC.

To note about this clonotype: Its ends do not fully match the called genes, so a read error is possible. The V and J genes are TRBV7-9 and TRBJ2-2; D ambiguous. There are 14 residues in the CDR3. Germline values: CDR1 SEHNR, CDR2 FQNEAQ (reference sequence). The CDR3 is CTSSLALRPGELFF. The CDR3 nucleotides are TGTACCAGCAGCTTAGCCCTAAGGCCCGGGGAGCTGTTTTTT.

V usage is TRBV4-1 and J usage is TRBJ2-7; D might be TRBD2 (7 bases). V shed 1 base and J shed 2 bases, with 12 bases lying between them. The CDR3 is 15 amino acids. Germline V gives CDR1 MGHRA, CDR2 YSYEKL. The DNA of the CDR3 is TGCGCCAGCAGCCAAGTTGCGGGGGCTCCCTACGAGCAGTACTTC. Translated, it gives CASSQVAGAPYEQYF.

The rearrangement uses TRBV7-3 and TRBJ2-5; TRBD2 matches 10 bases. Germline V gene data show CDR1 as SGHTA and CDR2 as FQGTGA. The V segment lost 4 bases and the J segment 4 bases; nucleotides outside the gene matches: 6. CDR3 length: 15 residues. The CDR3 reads CASSSLLAGTETQYF. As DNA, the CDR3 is TGTGCCAGCAGCTCCCTACTAGCGGGAACAGAGACCCAGTACTTC.

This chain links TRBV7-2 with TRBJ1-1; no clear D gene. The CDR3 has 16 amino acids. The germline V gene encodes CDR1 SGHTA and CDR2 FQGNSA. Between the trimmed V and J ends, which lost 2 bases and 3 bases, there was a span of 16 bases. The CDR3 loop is CASSLHAGLGYTEAFF. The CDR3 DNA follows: TGTGCCAGCAGCTTACACGCGGGGTTAGGGTACACTGAAGCTTTCTTT.

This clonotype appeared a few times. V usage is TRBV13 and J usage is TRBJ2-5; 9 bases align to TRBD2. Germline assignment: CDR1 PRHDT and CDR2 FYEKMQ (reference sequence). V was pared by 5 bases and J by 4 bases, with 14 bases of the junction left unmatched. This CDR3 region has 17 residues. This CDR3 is CASSPRGVAGDGETQYF. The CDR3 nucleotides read TGTGCCAGCAGCCCCAGGGGGGTAGCGGGAGACGGAGAGACCCAGTACTTC.

CDR3 residues: CSADPGGTEAFF. In DNA form, the CDR3 reads TGCAGCGCCGATCCCGGGGGCACTGAAGCTTTCTTT. The chain couples TRBV29-1 to TRBJ1-1; a weak D match, TRBD1 (5 bases). The CDR3 runs 12 residues. CDR1 SQVTM and CDR2 ANQGSEA come from the germline V gene. Between the trimmed V and J ends, which lost 7 bases and 4 bases, there was a span of 13 bases.